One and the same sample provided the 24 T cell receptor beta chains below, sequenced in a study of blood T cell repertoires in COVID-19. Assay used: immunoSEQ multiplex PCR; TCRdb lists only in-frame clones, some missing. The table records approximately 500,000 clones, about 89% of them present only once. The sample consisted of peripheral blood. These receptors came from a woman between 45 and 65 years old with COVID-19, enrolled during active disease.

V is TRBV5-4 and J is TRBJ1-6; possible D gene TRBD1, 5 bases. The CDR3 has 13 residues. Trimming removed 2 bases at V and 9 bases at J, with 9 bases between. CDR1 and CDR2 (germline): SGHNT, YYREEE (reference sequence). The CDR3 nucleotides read TGTGCCAGCAGCTTCATGGGGGGTTCACCCCTCCACTTT. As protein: CASSFMGGSPLHF.

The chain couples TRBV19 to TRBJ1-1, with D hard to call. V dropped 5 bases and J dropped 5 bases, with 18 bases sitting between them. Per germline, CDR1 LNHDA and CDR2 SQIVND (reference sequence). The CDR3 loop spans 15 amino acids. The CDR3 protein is CASSPSGGRKTEAFF. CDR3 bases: TGTGCCAGTAGTCCCAGCGGAGGGAGGAAAACTGAAGCTTTCTTT.

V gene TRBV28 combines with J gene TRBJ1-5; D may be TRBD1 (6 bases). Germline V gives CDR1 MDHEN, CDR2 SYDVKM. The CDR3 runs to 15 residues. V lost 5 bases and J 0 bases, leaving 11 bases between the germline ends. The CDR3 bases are TGTGCCAGCAGTCCCCGACAGGTTAGCAATCAGCCCCAGCATTTT. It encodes CASSPRQVSNQPQHF.

CDR3 protein: CASSLEGGPLNTEAFF. The CDR3 DNA follows: TGTGCCAGCAGCTTAGAGGGAGGGCCCCTGAACACTGAAGCTTTCTTT. The rearrangement uses TRBV7-8 and TRBJ1-1, with D uncertain. This CDR3 is 16 amino acids long. In germline, CDR1 is SGHVS, CDR2 FQNEAQ. V lost 1 base and J lost 0, with 12 bases in between.

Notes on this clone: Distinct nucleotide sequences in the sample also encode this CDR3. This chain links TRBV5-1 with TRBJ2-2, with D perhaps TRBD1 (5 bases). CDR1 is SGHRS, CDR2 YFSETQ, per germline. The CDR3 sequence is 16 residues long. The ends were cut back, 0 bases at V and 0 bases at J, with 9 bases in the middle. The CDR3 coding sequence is TGCGCCAGCAGCTTGGGGCAAGGGGCGAACACCGGGGAGCTGTTTTTT. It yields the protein CASSLGQGANTGELFF.

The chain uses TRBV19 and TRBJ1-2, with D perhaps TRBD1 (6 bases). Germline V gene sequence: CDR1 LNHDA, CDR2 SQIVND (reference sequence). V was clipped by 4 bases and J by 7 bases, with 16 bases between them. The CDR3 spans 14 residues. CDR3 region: CASSNGQRLGGYTF. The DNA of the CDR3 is TGTGCCAGTAGTAACGGACAGAGATTAGGTGGCTACACCTTC. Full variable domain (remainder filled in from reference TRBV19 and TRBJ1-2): DGGITQSPKYLFRKEGQNVTLSCEQNLNHDAMYWYRQDPGQGLRLIYYSQIVNDFQKGDIAEGYSVSREKKESFPLTVTSAQKNPTAFYLCASSNGQRLGGYTFGSGTRLTVV.

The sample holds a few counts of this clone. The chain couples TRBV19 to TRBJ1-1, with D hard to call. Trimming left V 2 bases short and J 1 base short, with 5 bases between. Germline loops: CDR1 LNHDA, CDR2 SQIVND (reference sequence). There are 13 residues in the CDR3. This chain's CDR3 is CASSIQKNTEAFF. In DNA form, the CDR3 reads TGTGCCAGTAGTATACAAAAGAACACTGAAGCTTTCTTT.

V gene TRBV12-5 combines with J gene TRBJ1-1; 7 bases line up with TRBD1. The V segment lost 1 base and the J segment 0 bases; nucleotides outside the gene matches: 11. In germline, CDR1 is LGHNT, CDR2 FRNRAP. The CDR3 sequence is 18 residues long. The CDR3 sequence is CASGLDRGLNHMNTEAFF. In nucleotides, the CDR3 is TGTGCTAGTGGTTTGGACAGGGGCCTTAACCACATGAACACTGAAGCTTTCTTT.

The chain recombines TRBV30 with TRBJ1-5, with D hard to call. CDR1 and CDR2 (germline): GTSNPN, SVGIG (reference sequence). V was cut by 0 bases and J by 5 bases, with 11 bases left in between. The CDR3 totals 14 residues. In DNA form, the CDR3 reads TGTGCCTGGAGTGTACGAGGTCCAGATCAGCCCCAGCATTTT. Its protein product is CAWSVRGPDQPQHF.

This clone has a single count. CDR3 protein: CASSLDRGGNQPQHF. As DNA, the CDR3 is TGTGCCAGCAGTTTGGACAGGGGAGGCAATCAGCCCCAGCATTTT. The rearrangement joins TRBV7-2 to TRBJ1-5; 9 bases agree with TRBD1. V shed 6 bases, J shed 2 bases, and the junction held 5 bases outside the gene matches. This CDR3 has 15 amino acids. CDR1 is SGHTA, CDR2 FQGNSA, per germline.

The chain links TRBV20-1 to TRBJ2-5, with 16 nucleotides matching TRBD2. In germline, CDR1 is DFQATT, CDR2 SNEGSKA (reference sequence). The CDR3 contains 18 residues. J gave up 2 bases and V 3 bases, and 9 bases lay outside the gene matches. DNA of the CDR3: TGCAGTGCTAGTTCCGGGACTAGCGGGGGGGCCTATCAAGAGACCCAGTACTTC. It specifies CSASSGTSGGAYQETQYF.

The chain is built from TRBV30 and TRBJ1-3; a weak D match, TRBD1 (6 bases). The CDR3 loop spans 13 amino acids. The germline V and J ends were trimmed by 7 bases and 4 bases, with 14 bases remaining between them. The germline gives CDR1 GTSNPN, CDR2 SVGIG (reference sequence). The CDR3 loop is CALERGGGNTIYF. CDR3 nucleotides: TGTGCCTTAGAGAGGGGGGGAGGAAACACCATATATTTT.

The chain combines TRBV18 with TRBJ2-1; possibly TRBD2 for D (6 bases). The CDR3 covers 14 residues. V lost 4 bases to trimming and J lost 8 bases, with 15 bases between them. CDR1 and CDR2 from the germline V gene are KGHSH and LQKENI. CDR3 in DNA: TGTGCCAGCTCACGGGCTAGCGACGGGGATGAGCAGTTCTTC. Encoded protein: CASSRASDGDEQFF.

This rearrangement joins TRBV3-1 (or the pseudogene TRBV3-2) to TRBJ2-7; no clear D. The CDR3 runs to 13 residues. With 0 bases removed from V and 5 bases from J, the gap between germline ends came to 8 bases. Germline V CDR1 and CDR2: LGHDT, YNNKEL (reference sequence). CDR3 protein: CASSQDQRDEQYF. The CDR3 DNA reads TGTGCCAGCAGCCAAGATCAACGGGACGAGCAGTACTTC.

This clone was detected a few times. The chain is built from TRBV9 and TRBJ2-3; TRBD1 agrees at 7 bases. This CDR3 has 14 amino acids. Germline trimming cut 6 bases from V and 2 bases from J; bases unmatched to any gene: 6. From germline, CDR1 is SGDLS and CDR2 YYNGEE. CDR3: CASTSGGSTDTQYF. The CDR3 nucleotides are TGTGCCAGCACCTCAGGGGGTTCCACAGATACGCAGTATTTT. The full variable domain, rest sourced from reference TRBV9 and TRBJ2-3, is DSGVTQTPKHLITATGQRVTLRCSPRSGDLSVYWYQQSLDQGLQFLIQYYNGEERAKGNILERFSAQQFPDLHSELNLSSLELGDSALYFCASTSGGSTDTQYFGPGTRLTVL.

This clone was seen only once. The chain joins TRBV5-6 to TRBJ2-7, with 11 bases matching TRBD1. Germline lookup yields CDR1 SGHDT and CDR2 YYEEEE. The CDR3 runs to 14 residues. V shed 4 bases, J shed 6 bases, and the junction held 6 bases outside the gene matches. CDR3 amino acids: CASSPGTGGFEQYF. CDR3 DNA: TGTGCCAGCAGCCCTGGGACAGGGGGGTTCGAGCAGTACTTC.

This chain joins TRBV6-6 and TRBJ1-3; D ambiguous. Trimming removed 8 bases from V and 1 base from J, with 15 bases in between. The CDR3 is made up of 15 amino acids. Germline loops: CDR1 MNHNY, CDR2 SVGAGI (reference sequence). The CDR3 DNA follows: TGTGCCAGCCACACCCGGGGTGGGTCTGGAAACACCATATATTTT. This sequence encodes CASHTRGGSGNTIYF.

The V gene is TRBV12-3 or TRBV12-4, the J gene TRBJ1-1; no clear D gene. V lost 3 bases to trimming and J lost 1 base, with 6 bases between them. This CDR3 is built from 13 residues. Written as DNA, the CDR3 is TGTGCCAGCAGTTTGGCCCCGAACACTGAAGCTTTCTTT. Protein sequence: CASSLAPNTEAFF.

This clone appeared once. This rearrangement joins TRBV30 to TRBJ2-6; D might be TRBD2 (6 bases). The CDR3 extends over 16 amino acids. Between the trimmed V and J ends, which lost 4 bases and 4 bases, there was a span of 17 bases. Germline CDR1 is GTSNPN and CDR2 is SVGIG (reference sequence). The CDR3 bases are TGTGCCTGGAACAGGAGGGCATCGTGGGGGGCCAACGTCCTGACTTTC. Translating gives CAWNRRASWGANVLTF.

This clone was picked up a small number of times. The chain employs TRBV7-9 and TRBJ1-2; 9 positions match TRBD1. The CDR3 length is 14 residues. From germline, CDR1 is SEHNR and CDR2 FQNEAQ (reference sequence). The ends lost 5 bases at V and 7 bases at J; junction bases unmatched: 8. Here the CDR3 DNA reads TGTGCCAGCAGCCATACACAGGGGGCGGGTGGCTACACCTTC. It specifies CASSHTQGAGGYTF.

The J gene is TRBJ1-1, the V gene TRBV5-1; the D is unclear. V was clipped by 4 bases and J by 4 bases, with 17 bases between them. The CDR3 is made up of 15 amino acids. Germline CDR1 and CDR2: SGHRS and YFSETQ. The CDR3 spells CASSQASRRGTEAFF. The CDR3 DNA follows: TGCGCCAGCAGCCAGGCCTCCAGGCGGGGCACTGAAGCTTTCTTT.

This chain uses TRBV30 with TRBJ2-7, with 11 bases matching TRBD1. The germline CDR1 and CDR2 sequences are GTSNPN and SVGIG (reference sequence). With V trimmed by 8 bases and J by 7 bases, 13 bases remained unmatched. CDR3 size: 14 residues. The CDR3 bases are TGTGCCGGTACCCAGGACAGGGGGCATGGGGAGCAGTACTTC. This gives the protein CAGTQDRGHGEQYF.

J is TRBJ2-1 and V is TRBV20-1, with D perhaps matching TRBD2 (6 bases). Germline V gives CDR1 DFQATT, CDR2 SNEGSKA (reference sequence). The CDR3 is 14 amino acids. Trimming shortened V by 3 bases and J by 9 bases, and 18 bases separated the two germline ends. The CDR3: CSASAGSDWGEQFF. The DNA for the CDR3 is TGCAGTGCTAGTGCGGGATCCGATTGGGGTGAGCAGTTCTTC.

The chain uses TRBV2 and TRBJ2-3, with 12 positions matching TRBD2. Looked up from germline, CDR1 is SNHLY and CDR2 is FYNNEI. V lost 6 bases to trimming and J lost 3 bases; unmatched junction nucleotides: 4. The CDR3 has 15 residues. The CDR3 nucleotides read TGTGCCAGCAGAGCCGGGACTAGCGGGACAGATACGCAGTATTTT. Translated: CASRAGTSGTDTQYF.